The clone carrying this T cell receptor (beta chain) was seen a handful of times. Here immunoSEQ multiplex PCR was the method, and the copy in TCRdb shows in-frame clones only, minus some. The sample has tens of thousands of clones; roughly 90% are singletons. The CDR3 length is 14 residues. V lost 4 bases to trimming and J lost 0 bases, with 10 bases between them. Looked up from germline, CDR1 is LNHDA and CDR2 is SQIVND (reference sequence). The sample originates from a study of PD-L1 blockade in urothelial cancer. As for time point: pretreatment peripheral blood. The chain recombines TRBV19 with TRBJ2-7, with TRBD1 as a possible D gene (5 bases). This sample comprised PBMCs, obtained around atezolizumab (anti-PD-L1) treatment. This sequence originates from a man aged 60 to 75 with urothelial cancer. The CDR3 region is CASSTQGISYEQYF. CDR3 in DNA: TGTGCCAGTAGTACGCAGGGAATCTCCTACGAGCAGTACTTC.